The 28 T cell receptor beta chains below come from one sample, sequenced in a study of CD8 T cells in Susac syndrome. RNA in amounts of roughly 0.5 to 1 ug was reverse transcribed with random hexamers. TCRdb analysed the immunoSEQ multiplex PCR reads with MiXCR anew, one entry per CDR3 protein. The sample holds hundreds of thousands of distinct CDR3 sequences, roughly 90% seen once. The sample was CD8+ T cells from PBMCs. These receptors all come from a human donor with multiple sclerosis.

The chain employs TRBV7-6 and TRBJ1-1; D might be TRBD1 (6 bases). Per the germline V gene, CDR1 is SGHVS and CDR2 is FNYEAQ. There are 13 residues in the CDR3. The germline V and J ends were trimmed by 6 bases and 11 bases, with 19 bases remaining between them. CDR3 nucleotide sequence: TGTGCCAGCAGTCCCGGACAGTGGGATTGGGCTTTCTTT. Its translation: CASSPGQWDWAFF.

V usage is TRBV2 and J usage is TRBJ1-2, with TRBD1 matching over 9 bases. CDR1 SNHLY and CDR2 FYNNEI come from the germline V gene. The junction had 16 bases not matched to a gene; V was cut back by 7 bases and J by 4 bases. The CDR3 runs to 17 residues. CDR3 region: CASNQPKGQGGTYGYTF. The CDR3 region has the DNA TGTGCCAGCAACCAACCTAAGGGACAGGGTGGTACCTATGGCTACACCTTC.

V gene TRBV28 combines with J gene TRBJ2-5, with 8 bases matching TRBD1. This CDR3 has 14 amino acids. CDR1 is MDHEN, CDR2 SYDVKM, per germline. J was trimmed by 4 bases and V by 6 bases; bases with no gene match: 7. CDR3 bases: TGTGCCAGCAGCGTGGACAGGGTGGGAGAGACCCAGTACTTC. This encodes CASSVDRVGETQYF.

The CDR3 DNA follows: TGTGCCAGCAGCTTAAAGAGGGGGCCGAAGACTGAAGCTTTCTTT. It is translated as CASSLKRGPKTEAFF. The V gene is TRBV7-8, the J gene TRBJ1-1, with 7 bases aligning to TRBD1. V was pared by 2 bases and J by 5 bases, with 8 bases of the junction left unmatched. Germline V lookup: CDR1 SGHVS, CDR2 FQNEAQ. There are 15 residues in the CDR3.

This clonotype is a singleton in its sample. This sequence joins TRBV30 and TRBJ2-1, with D maybe TRBD2 (5 bases). The CDR3 has 13 amino acids. Germline CDR1 and CDR2: GTSNPN and SVGIG (reference sequence). Trimming took off 3 bases at V and 0 bases at J, with 6 bases between the two ends. CDR3 in DNA: TGTGCCTGGAGCGCGGGCTCCTACAATGAGCAGTTCTTC. It translates to CAWSAGSYNEQFF.

This clonotype was seen more than once but under ten times. The J gene is TRBJ1-2, the V gene TRBV12-3 or TRBV12-4, with D possibly matching TRBD1 (5 bases). The ends were cut back, 3 bases at V and 6 bases at J, with 8 bases in the middle. This CDR3 contains 12 residues. The DNA of the CDR3 is TGTGCCAGCAGTTTCGACAGCAATGGCTACACCTTC. Its protein is CASSFDSNGYTF.

The V and J genes are TRBV12-3 or TRBV12-4 and TRBJ2-3; 8 nucleotides align to TRBD2. Unmatched junction bases numbered 14, after V lost 5 bases and J lost 1 base. CDR3 length: 18 amino acids. The CDR3 nucleotides are TGTGCCAGCAGTGTTTCGCGCTGGACGGGGGGGGGCACAGATACGCAGTATTTT. Encoded protein: CASSVSRWTGGGTDTQYF.

This rearrangement joins TRBV28 to TRBJ2-7; 9 nucleotides line up with TRBD2. The trim removed 2 bases at V and 3 bases at J, leaving 2 bases unmatched. Germline CDR1 is MDHEN and CDR2 is SYDVKM. This CDR3 spans 14 amino acids. CDR3 DNA: TGTGCCAGCAGTTTAAGACTAGCGGTCTACGAGCAGTACTTC. This sequence encodes CASSLRLAVYEQYF.

The chain joins TRBV28 to TRBJ2-3; 8 bases map to TRBD1. V lost 6 bases, J lost 2 bases, and 7 bases stayed unmatched. Germline V gene lookup returns CDR1 MDHEN and CDR2 SYDVKM. There are 15 residues in the CDR3. This CDR3 reads CASSPTDRVTDTQYF. DNA for the CDR3: TGTGCCAGCAGCCCTACGGACAGGGTCACAGATACGCAGTATTTT. The entire variable domain, with the rest obtained from reference TRBV28 and TRBJ2-3, is as follows: DVKVTQSSRYLVKRTGEKVFLECVQDMDHENMFWYRQDPGLGLRLIYFSYDVKMKEKGDIPEGYSVSREKKERFSLILESASTNQTSMYLCASSPTDRVTDTQYFGPGTRLTVL.

This clonotype was observed once. The genes are TRBV6-1 and TRBJ1-1; D is possibly TRBD1 (5 bases). This CDR3 spans 12 amino acids. CDR1 and CDR2 (germline): MNHNS, SASEGT. The V and J ends lost 11 bases and 5 bases respectively, with 15 bases between them. The CDR3 DNA sequence: TGTGCCCACAGGTACCCCGCGACTGAAGCTTTCTTT. This translates into CAHRYPATEAFF.

This chain links TRBV7-9 with TRBJ1-1; TRBD1 agrees at 7 bases. After removal of 2 bases from V and 1 base from J, the junction contained 1 base not matched to a gene. CDR3 size: 14 residues. Germline V CDR1 and CDR2: SEHNR, FQNEAQ (reference sequence). The CDR3 sequence is CASSLRDRNTEAFF. The CDR3 coding sequence is TGTGCCAGCAGCTTAAGGGACAGGAACACTGAAGCTTTCTTT.

CDR3 DNA sequence: TGTGCCAGCAGCAGACAGTTTTACCGTAGGAGGGAGCTGTTTTTT. This codes for CASSRQFYRRRELFF. The J gene is TRBJ2-2, the V gene TRBV6-5, with D possibly TRBD1 on 5 matching bases. There are 15 residues in the CDR3. Trimming took 6 bases from V and 9 from J, leaving 20 bases between them. Germline-derived CDR1 and CDR2 are MNHEY and SVGAGI.

This rearrangement joins TRBV2 to TRBJ2-5; D remains unclear. The CDR3 extends over 15 amino acids. Per the germline V gene, CDR1 is SNHLY and CDR2 is FYNNEI. V lost 2 bases, J lost 3 bases, and 13 bases lay in between. The CDR3 loop reads CASSEWLASEETQYF. In DNA form, the CDR3 reads TGTGCCAGCAGTGAATGGTTGGCGTCGGAAGAGACCCAGTACTTC.

The chain couples TRBV12-3 or TRBV12-4 to TRBJ2-1; 9 bases fit TRBD1. V lost 5 bases and J lost 4; bases outside the gene matches: 6. CDR3 size: 15 residues. CDR3 sequence reads: CASSPTGGLYNEQFF. The CDR3 DNA sequence: TGTGCCAGCAGTCCCACAGGGGGCCTATACAATGAGCAGTTCTTC.

This rearrangement joins TRBV29-1 to TRBJ1-1, with TRBD1 matching 7 bases. CDR1 is SQVTM, CDR2 ANQGSEA, per germline. V was clipped by 5 bases and J by 6 bases; unmatched bases: 3. This CDR3 region has 11 residues. The CDR3 DNA follows: TGCAGCGTTCAGGGGGGAGCTGAAGCTTTCTTT. Translation gives CSVQGGAEAFF.

V gene TRBV5-6 combines with J gene TRBJ2-3; the match to TRBD2 covers 9 bases. V lost 0 bases to trimming and J lost 5 bases; unmatched junction nucleotides: 4. This CDR3 region has 15 residues. CDR1 and CDR2 from the germline V gene are SGHDT and YYEEEE. The CDR3 nucleotides read TGTGCCAGCAGCTTGGGGACTAGCGATGGAGATACGCAGTATTTT. Its protein is CASSLGTSDGDTQYF.

The chain links TRBV27 to TRBJ2-3; D gene uncertain. This CDR3 spans 19 amino acids. V was cut by 4 bases and J by 2 bases, with 25 bases left in between. Germline values: CDR1 MNHEY, CDR2 SMNVEV (reference sequence). The CDR3 DNA reads TGTGCCAGCAGTTATGGCCCCATGTTCGAGCGCTACACCACAGATACGCAGTATTTT. Its protein is CASSYGPMFERYTTDTQYF.

CDR3 in DNA: TGTGCCAGTAGTATAGTGGTGGACACTGAAGCTTTCTTT. Translation: CASSIVVDTEAFF. The chain recombines TRBV19 with TRBJ1-1; D not certain. CDR1 and CDR2 from the germline V gene are LNHDA and SQIVND (reference sequence). The CDR3 loop spans 13 amino acids. The germline V and J ends were trimmed by 1 base and 3 bases, with 6 bases remaining between them.

The count of this clonotype is one. The chain recombines TRBV20-1 with TRBJ1-2, with D unresolved. This CDR3 comprises 13 residues. Per the germline V gene, CDR1 is DFQATT and CDR2 is SNEGSKA (reference sequence). Trimming took off 0 bases at V and 1 base at J, with 6 bases between the two ends. The DNA for the CDR3 is TGCAGTGCTAGAGATTTCAGTAACTATGGCTACACCTTC. Amino acid sequence: CSARDFSNYGYTF.

This chain joins TRBV7-9 and TRBJ1-2; no definite D call. Trimming left V 11 bases short and J 0 bases short, with 13 bases between. The germline CDR1 and CDR2 sequences are SEHNR and FQNEAQ (reference sequence). The CDR3 extends over 13 amino acids. CDR3 sequence: CAGVGYSNYGYTF. Here the CDR3 DNA reads TGTGCCGGGGTCGGATATTCTAACTATGGCTACACCTTC.

The rearrangement joins TRBV7-9 to TRBJ2-7, with TRBD2 identical over 8 bases. This CDR3 is built from 16 residues. V dropped 5 bases and J dropped 2; count of bases not matched to a gene: 11. Germline CDR1 and CDR2: SEHNR and FQNEAQ (reference sequence). The CDR3 DNA reads TGTGCCAGCAGCCCCATACCCTTGGGACTAGCCTACGAGCAGTACTTC. Amino acids: CASSPIPLGLAYEQYF.

The chain joins TRBV2 to TRBJ2-1; TRBD2 agrees at 9 bases. The length of the CDR3 is 16 residues. The germline V gene encodes CDR1 SNHLY and CDR2 FYNNEI. J was trimmed by 7 bases and V by 1 base; bases with no gene match: 8. The CDR3 loop is CASSEEGVAGENEQFF. Here the CDR3 DNA reads TGTGCCAGCAGTGAAGAGGGGGTAGCGGGAGAGAATGAGCAGTTCTTC.

This clonotype was recorded only once. The chain couples TRBV15 to TRBJ2-3; tentative D call: TRBD2 (6 bases). V was trimmed by 5 bases and J by 5 bases, leaving 11 bases between them. Germline CDR1 reads LNHNV; CDR2 reads YYDKDF (reference sequence). This CDR3 is built from 13 residues. The CDR3 bases are TGTGCCACCAGCCGGTGGAGGGGAGATACGCAGTATTTT. Protein: CATSRWRGDTQYF.

CDR3 in DNA: TGTGCCAGCAGCCAAGGGAGCTTAGCGGAGCGCACAGATACGCAGTATTTT. It is translated as CASSQGSLAERTDTQYF. The V and J genes are TRBV4-2 and TRBJ2-3; possibly TRBD2 for D (6 bases). Germline V gene data show CDR1 as LGHNA and CDR2 as YNFKEQ. The CDR3 consists of 17 residues. The germline V and J ends were trimmed by 1 base and 1 base, with 15 bases remaining between them.

V is TRBV27 and J is TRBJ2-7, with a possible D match to TRBD1 (6 bases). The CDR3 is made up of 14 amino acids. The germline V gene has CDR1 MNHEY and CDR2 SMNVEV (reference sequence). V lost 0 bases, J lost 13 bases, and 19 bases lay in between. The chain's CDR3 is CASSLSAGAEARYF. In DNA form, the CDR3 reads TGTGCCAGCAGTTTATCGGCAGGGGCCGAGGCGCGTTACTTC.

This chain connects TRBV5-6 to TRBJ2-7; 8 positions agree with TRBD2. J lost 3 bases, V lost 2 bases, and 4 bases had no gene match. The CDR3 loop spans 14 amino acids. Germline CDR1 reads SGHDT; CDR2 reads YYEEEE. The DNA of the CDR3 is TGTGCCAGCAGCTTCCCCGGGACTAGCTACGAGCAGTACTTC. It encodes CASSFPGTSYEQYF.

This chain connects TRBV12-2 to TRBJ2-1; whether TRBD1, the table's D call, matches the DNA was not checked. TRBV12-2 is deemed a pseudogene. The CDR3 length is 14 residues. CDR3 sequence reads: CASRPDREYNEQFF. Written as DNA, the CDR3 is TGTGCAAGTCGCCCGGACAGGGAGTACAATGAGCAGTTCTTC.

V gene TRBV6-5 combines with J gene TRBJ2-7; perhaps TRBD2 as D (5 bases). Germline loops: CDR1 MNHEY, CDR2 SVGAGI. Trimming removed 0 bases from V and 0 bases from J, with 9 bases in between. There are 15 residues in the CDR3. Here the CDR3 reads CASSYSPEGSYEQYF. CDR3 coding DNA: TGTGCCAGCAGTTACTCGCCAGAGGGCTCCTACGAGCAGTACTTC.